These T cell receptor beta chains were read from a single sample in a study of blood T cells in healthy people across ages. TCRdb re-analysed the 5' RACE reads in MiXCR, keeping a single row per CDR3 protein. In the table there are about 620,000 distinct CDR3 sequences, around 21% of which are singletons. The sample comprised blood. The receptors come from a man in his sixties or seventies in good health. Each CDR3 is given with its conserved first and last residue. Each record gives: clone size, D gene, J gene, V gene, CDR3 protein, CDR3 DNA. The D gene is left open where the match is weak. Clone size is shown for a subset of rows, as once, few, many or a class of expanded clone.

abundance: -; d_gene: TRBD1; j_gene: TRBJ2-1; v_gene: TRBV5-1; CDR3aa: CASSLEQGQYHEQFF; CDR3nt: TGCGCCAGCAGCTTGGAACAGGGGCAGTACCATGAGCAGTTCTTC
abundance: -; d_gene: TRBD1; j_gene: TRBJ1-1; v_gene: TRBV27; CDR3aa: CASRGGDRLNTEAFF; CDR3nt: TGTGCCAGCAGGGGGGGGGACAGGCTTAACACTGAAGCTTTCTTT
abundance: once; d_gene: -; j_gene: TRBJ2-7; v_gene: TRBV29-1; CDR3aa: CSVAEGIYEQYF; CDR3nt: TGCAGCGTTGCTGAGGGTATCTACGAGCAGTACTTC
abundance: -; d_gene: TRBD2; j_gene: TRBJ2-1; v_gene: TRBV5-1; CDR3aa: CASSLVAGVFGEQFF; CDR3nt: TGCGCCAGCAGCTTAGTAGCGGGAGTTTTCGGGGAGCAGTTCTTC
abundance: few; d_gene: -; j_gene: TRBJ2-5; v_gene: TRBV7-9; CDR3aa: CASSLTVAGAETQYF; CDR3nt: TGTGCCAGCAGCTTAACCGTCGCGGGGGCAGAGACCCAGTACTTC
abundance: -; d_gene: TRBD2; j_gene: TRBJ2-3; v_gene: TRBV9; CDR3aa: CASSPIPLLATYTDTQYF; CDR3nt: TGTGCCAGCAGCCCGATACCCCTACTAGCGACGTACACAGATACGCAGTATTTT
abundance: -; d_gene: TRBD2; j_gene: TRBJ2-1; v_gene: TRBV3-1; CDR3aa: CASSQDRASGIGNEQFF; CDR3nt: TGTGCCAGCAGCCAAGATCGAGCTAGCGGGATCGGGAATGAGCAGTTCTTC
abundance: -; d_gene: -; j_gene: TRBJ1-1; v_gene: TRBV7-2; CDR3aa: CASRRGYLNTEAFF; CDR3nt: TGTGCCAGCCGGAGGGGTTACTTGAACACTGAAGCTTTCTTT
abundance: -; d_gene: TRBD1; j_gene: TRBJ2-7; v_gene: TRBV20-1; CDR3aa: CSARAGQGNYEQYF; CDR3nt: TGCAGTGCTAGAGCGGGACAGGGAAACTACGAGCAGTACTTC
abundance: few; d_gene: TRBD2; j_gene: TRBJ2-3; v_gene: TRBV2; CDR3aa: CASSGIGLAGADTQYF; CDR3nt: TGTGCCAGCAGTGGGATCGGACTAGCGGGAGCAGATACGCAGTATTTT
abundance: many; d_gene: -; j_gene: TRBJ2-2; v_gene: TRBV7-3; CDR3aa: CASSSPSGELFF; CDR3nt: TGTGCCAGCAGCTCTCCGTCCGGGGAGCTGTTTTTT
abundance: few; d_gene: TRBD1; j_gene: TRBJ1-2; v_gene: TRBV28; CDR3aa: CASRPPDRAYGYTF; CDR3nt: TGTGCCAGCAGACCTCCTGACAGGGCCTATGGCTACACCTTC
abundance: few; d_gene: TRBD2; j_gene: TRBJ2-1; v_gene: TRBV4-2; CDR3aa: CASSQGAGGSYNEQFF; CDR3nt: TGTGCCAGCAGCCAAGGCGCGGGAGGCTCCTACAATGAGCAGTTCTTC